The clone carrying this TCR beta chain was recorded a few times. The target antigen is unknown. The data belong to a study of Tregs in tolerant kidney transplant recipients. Study outcomes and limitations: The small number of patients limits these findings pending further validation. Activated donor B cell expansion appeared to reveal the most relevant donor-specific TCRbeta repertoire.

Assay used: immunoSEQ multiplex PCR; TCRdb lists only in-frame clones, some missing. Of 20,000 to 25,000 clones in the sample, roughly 80% were seen once. Recipients received nonmyeloablative bone marrow transplants from related graft donors, with transient mixed chimerism. V dropped 2 bases and J dropped 8; count of bases not matched to a gene: 10. Germline loops: CDR1 LGHNA, CDR2 YSLEER. This CDR3 comprises 16 residues. This specimen consisted of CD8+ T cells from blood (PBMCs), obtained 6 months after the transplant. V is TRBV4-3 and J is TRBJ2-2; 8 bases are a match to TRBD2. The TCR was taken from a human patient who received a combined kidney and bone marrow transplant. The graft donor may have given rise to some T cells. The CDR3 region is CASSQQPAGDSGELFF. CDR3 bases: TGCGCCAGCAGCCAACAGCCAGCGGGAGATTCGGGGGAGCTGTTTTTT.